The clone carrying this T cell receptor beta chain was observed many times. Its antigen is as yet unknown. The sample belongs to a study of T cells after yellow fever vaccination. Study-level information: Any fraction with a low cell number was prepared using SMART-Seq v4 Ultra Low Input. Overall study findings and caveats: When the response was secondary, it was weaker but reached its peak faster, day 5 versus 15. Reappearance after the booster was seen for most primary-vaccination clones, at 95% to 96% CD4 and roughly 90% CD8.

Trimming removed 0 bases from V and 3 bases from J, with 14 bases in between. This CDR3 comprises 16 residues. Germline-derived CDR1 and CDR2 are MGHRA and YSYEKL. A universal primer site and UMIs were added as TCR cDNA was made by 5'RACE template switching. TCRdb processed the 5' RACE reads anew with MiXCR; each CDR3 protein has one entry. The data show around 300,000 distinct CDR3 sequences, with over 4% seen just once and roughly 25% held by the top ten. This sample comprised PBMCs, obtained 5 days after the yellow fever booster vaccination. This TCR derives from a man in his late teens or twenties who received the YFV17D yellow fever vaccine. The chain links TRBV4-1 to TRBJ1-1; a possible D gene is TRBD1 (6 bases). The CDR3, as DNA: TGCGCCAGCAGCCAAGAAGGATCAGGGGTGGACACTGAAGCTTTCTTT. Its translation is CASSQEGSGVDTEAFF.